The next 32 T cell receptor beta chains were all read from a single sample in a study of T cell responses to AZD1222 COVID-19 vaccine. Sequencing was performed with immunoSEQ multiplex PCR; in TCRdb, only in-frame clones are kept and a portion is missing. Found here are about 140,000 clones, roughly 88% of them singletons; the top ten hold approximately 6.2%. The sequences come from peripheral blood, collected 28 days after the second AZD1222 dose. All receptors come from an adult who received the AZD1222 COVID-19 vaccine.

The chain is built from TRBV28 and TRBJ1-5; a weak D match, TRBD1 (5 bases). The V gene lost 3 bases and the J gene lost 12 bases, with 15 bases spanning the gap. Germline V CDR1 and CDR2: MDHEN, SYDVKM. This CDR3 comprises 13 residues. CDR3 loop: CASSFDQGWGQHF. The CDR3 nucleotides are TGTGCCAGCAGTTTCGATCAGGGATGGGGCCAGCATTTT.

The chain couples TRBV11-2 to TRBJ2-5, with a tentative D call TRBD1 (5 bases). CDR3 length equals 12 residues. V lost 4 bases and J 9 bases, leaving 12 bases between the germline ends. The germline gives CDR1 SGHAT, CDR2 FQNNGV. The CDR3 loop is CASSSPGSAQYF. In DNA, the CDR3 is TGTGCCAGCAGCTCACCAGGGTCGGCCCAGTACTTC.

The chain links TRBV4-3 to TRBJ1-2; maybe TRBD1 (5 bases). The germline V gene has CDR1 LGHNA and CDR2 YSLEER. The CDR3 runs 15 residues. V was trimmed by 0 bases and J by 9 bases, leaving 17 bases between them. CDR3 bases: TGCGCCAGCAGCCAAGAAGTAATGGCAGGGCTTCGCTACACCTTC. Its protein is CASSQEVMAGLRYTF.

CDR3 bases: TGTGCCAGCAGCCCTGAACAGGGAACCTCTGTCTACGAGCAGTACTTC. This encodes CASSPEQGTSVYEQYF. This chain uses TRBV5-5 with TRBJ2-7, with D possibly TRBD1 on 6 matching bases. CDR3 length equals 16 residues. The V and J ends lost 4 bases and 3 bases respectively, with 20 bases between them. The germline V gene has CDR1 SGHKS and CDR2 YYEKEE (reference sequence).

The chain combines TRBV19 with TRBJ1-3; D is uncertain. The V and J ends lost 2 bases and 2 bases respectively, with 10 bases between them. This CDR3 has 15 residues. Germline lookup yields CDR1 LNHDA and CDR2 SQIVND (reference sequence). The CDR3 DNA follows: TGTGCCAGTAGTATACGTATTAACCCTGGAAACACCATATATTTT. This sequence encodes CASSIRINPGNTIYF. Full variable domain (missing parts from reference TRBV19 and TRBJ1-3): DGGITQSPKYLFRKEGQNVTLSCEQNLNHDAMYWYRQDPGQGLRLIYYSQIVNDFQKGDIAEGYSVSREKKESFPLTVTSAQKNPTAFYLCASSIRINPGNTIYFGEGSWLTVV.

This clone was detected only once. The chain recombines TRBV29-1 with TRBJ1-1; no definite D call. V lost 5 bases and J lost 9, with 13 bases in between. The germline V gene encodes CDR1 SQVTM and CDR2 ANQGSEA. This CDR3 spans 11 amino acids. The CDR3 region is CSVSVGRKAFF. The CDR3 DNA reads as TGCAGCGTTAGTGTCGGGAGGAAAGCTTTCTTT.

V is TRBV6-2 or TRBV6-3 and J is TRBJ2-1, with D perhaps assigned TRBD1 or TRBD2 (5 bases each). This CDR3 has 14 amino acids. The germline gives CDR1 MNHEY, CDR2 SVGEGT. V shed 5 bases and J shed 4 bases, with 12 bases lying between them. The CDR3 DNA is TGTGCCAGCAGTCCCGGGACCGCATACAATGAGCAGTTCTTC. It encodes CASSPGTAYNEQFF.

J is TRBJ1-2 and V is TRBV3-1 (or the pseudogene TRBV3-2); TRBD1 agrees at 8 bases. The CDR3 is 15 amino acids. In germline, CDR1 is LGHDT, CDR2 YNNKEL (reference sequence). Losses at the gene ends were 4 bases for V and 6 bases for J; bases not matched to a gene: 10. CDR3 residues: CASSPRTGSPHGYTF. CDR3 bases: TGTGCCAGCAGCCCCCGGACAGGGAGCCCCCATGGCTACACCTTC.

The gene calls are TRBV6-6 and TRBJ1-5, with D unclear. This CDR3 has 14 residues. With 6 bases removed from V and 3 bases from J, the gap between germline ends came to 12 bases. CDR1 MNHNY and CDR2 SVGAGI come from the germline V gene (reference sequence). The CDR3 sequence: CASSYTHVNQPQHF. The CDR3 DNA reads TGTGCCAGCAGCTACACACACGTCAATCAGCCCCAGCATTTT.

The chain recombines TRBV28 with TRBJ2-2; 10 bases align to TRBD2. In germline, CDR1 is MDHEN, CDR2 SYDVKM. Losses at the gene ends were 3 bases for V and 5 bases for J; bases not matched to a gene: 9. This CDR3 contains 17 residues. The CDR3 region is CASSFIAGGRGTGELFF. CDR3 in DNA: TGTGCCAGCAGTTTCATAGCGGGAGGCCGGGGGACCGGGGAGCTGTTTTTT. The whole variable domain, filled in from reference TRBV28 and TRBJ2-2, reads DVKVTQSSRYLVKRTGEKVFLECVQDMDHENMFWYRQDPGLGLRLIYFSYDVKMKEKGDIPEGYSVSREKKERFSLILESASTNQTSMYLCASSFIAGGRGTGELFFGEGSRLTVL.

V usage is TRBV5-4 and J usage is TRBJ2-3, with unresolved D. Germline values: CDR1 SGHNT, CDR2 YYREEE (reference sequence). Trimming cost V 1 base and J 3 bases, with 6 bases left between them. The CDR3 is made up of 13 amino acids. The CDR3 loop is CASSLSETDTQYF. The CDR3 nucleotides are TGTGCCAGCAGCTTGTCTGAAACAGATACGCAGTATTTT.

As concerns this clone: Germline is not matched at one junction end, which may reflect a read error. The chain recombines TRBV3-1 (or the pseudogene TRBV3-2) with TRBJ2-7, with 9 bases lining up with TRBD1. Germline V lookup: CDR1 LGHDT, CDR2 YNNKEL (reference sequence). The CDR3 has 13 residues. The DNA for the CDR3 is TGTGCCAGCAGCCAAGGAAGGACAGGGGTAGTTCGCTTC. It encodes CASSQGRTGVVRF.

This clone was seen a single time. This rearrangement joins TRBV2 to TRBJ1-1, with TRBD1 matching 7 bases. Germline V gene sequence: CDR1 SNHLY, CDR2 FYNNEI. The J segment lost 1 base and the V segment lost 0 bases, leaving 2 bases of the junction unmatched. The CDR3 runs 15 residues. The CDR3 nucleotides are TGTGCCAGCAGTGAAGCGACAGGGCGGAACACTGAAGCTTTCTTT. Translation gives CASSEATGRNTEAFF.

This chain connects TRBV7-3 to TRBJ2-3; TRBD2 matches 10 bases. V shed 2 bases, J shed 2 bases, and the junction held 4 bases outside the gene matches. Germline CDR1 and CDR2: SGHTA and FQGTGA. CDR3 length: 16 residues. The CDR3 DNA follows: TGTGCCAGCAGCTTAGGGACTAGCGCAAACACAGATACGCAGTATTTT. Encoded protein: CASSLGTSANTDTQYF. The full variable domain, its missing parts supplied by reference TRBV7-3 and TRBJ2-3, is GAGVSQTPSNKVTEKGKYVELRCDPISGHTALYWYRQSLGQGPEFLIYFQGTGAADDSGLPNDRFFAVRPEGSVSTLKIQRTERGDSAVYLCASSLGTSANTDTQYFGPGTRLTVL.

The V call is TRBV6-2 or TRBV6-3, the J call TRBJ1-5; 9 positions match TRBD1. The CDR3 is 15 residues long. From germline, CDR1 is MNHEY and CDR2 SVGEGT. V dropped 5 bases and J dropped 6; count of bases not matched to a gene: 8. The CDR3 region has the DNA TGTGCCAGCAGTAAACCGACAGGGGGTACTCAGCCCCAGCATTTT. Protein product: CASSKPTGGTQPQHF.

The chain recombines TRBV6-5 with TRBJ1-2; D is uncertain. Germline V gene lookup returns CDR1 MNHEY and CDR2 SVGAGI. V lost 7 bases and J 6 bases, leaving 18 bases between the germline ends. This CDR3 contains 14 residues. The CDR3 bases are TGTGCCAGCACCCCCTCAGTAGCGAGCCATGGCTACACCTTC. It codes for CASTPSVASHGYTF.

The V call is TRBV5-1, the J call TRBJ2-7, with D possibly being TRBD2 (5 bases). This CDR3 has 16 residues. The V gene's germline CDR1 is SGHRS and CDR2 YFSETQ. V shed 2 bases and J shed 4 bases, with 19 bases lying between them. This chain's CDR3 is CASSLTQPGTDYEQYF. The CDR3 DNA follows: TGCGCCAGCAGCTTAACTCAACCGGGAACGGATTACGAGCAGTACTTC.

This clone has more than one count but fewer than ten. V and J are TRBV30 and TRBJ2-1, with a possible D match to TRBD2 (6 bases). Trimming took off 3 bases at V and 15 bases at J, with 15 bases between the two ends. This CDR3 has 11 residues. Germline CDR1 is GTSNPN and CDR2 is SVGIG (reference sequence). The CDR3 loop is CAWSEASVRFF. The CDR3 DNA reads as TGTGCCTGGAGCGAGGCTAGCGTCCGGTTCTTC.

The CDR3 DNA sequence: TGTGCCAGCAGCTTAGCGTTCGGACAGGCGGGACAGCCCCAGCATTTT. It is translated as CASSLAFGQAGQPQHF. This sequence joins TRBV7-2 and TRBJ1-5, with 7 positions matching TRBD1. The CDR3 consists of 16 residues. The germline V gene encodes CDR1 SGHTA and CDR2 FQGNSA. V was pared by 0 bases and J by 7 bases, with 9 bases of the junction left unmatched.

The chain uses TRBV13 and TRBJ2-7; 16 nucleotides align to TRBD2. Germline loops: CDR1 PRHDT, CDR2 FYEKMQ (reference sequence). J was trimmed by 7 bases and V by 0 bases; bases with no gene match: 9. CDR3 length: 18 residues. The CDR3 is CASSLGSGTSGREKEQYF. The CDR3, as DNA: TGTGCCAGCAGCTTAGGTTCCGGGACTAGCGGGAGGGAGAAGGAGCAGTACTTC.

The rearrangement links TRBV4-2 to TRBJ1-6, with a tentative D call TRBD1 (6 bases). The V end lost 3 bases, the J end lost 9 bases, and 15 bases lay between the germline ends. Germline CDR1 and CDR2: LGHNA and YNFKEQ. This CDR3 has 15 residues. This chain's CDR3 is CASSQGATIVSPLHF. The CDR3 nucleotides read TGTGCCAGCAGCCAGGGGGCGACGATAGTTTCACCCCTCCACTTT.

The chain links TRBV2 to TRBJ2-3; 8 bases are a match to TRBD1. The germline V gene encodes CDR1 SNHLY and CDR2 FYNNEI. The CDR3 length is 13 residues. The J segment lost 3 bases and the V segment lost 8 bases, leaving 4 bases of the junction unmatched. The CDR3 region is CASQGANTDTQYF. DNA for the CDR3: TGTGCCAGCCAGGGGGCTAATACAGATACGCAGTATTTT.

The V gene is TRBV29-1, the J gene TRBJ2-3; D call uncertain. From germline, CDR1 is SQVTM and CDR2 ANQGSEA. The CDR3 runs to 13 residues. Deletions cut 6 bases from V and 1 base from J, with 11 bases between. CDR3 residues: CSVGLGRTDTQYF. The CDR3 coding sequence is TGCAGCGTGGGTTTAGGACGCACAGATACGCAGTATTTT.

The chain links TRBV28 to TRBJ2-7, with 9 nucleotides matching TRBD1. Germline lookup yields CDR1 MDHEN and CDR2 SYDVKM. V lost 5 bases, J lost 1 base, and 6 bases stayed unmatched. This CDR3 spans 15 amino acids. The CDR3 DNA reads TGTGCCAGCAGTCATCACGGGACAGGGTCCTACGAGCAGTACTTC. Its protein product is CASSHHGTGSYEQYF.

The rearrangement uses TRBV7-9 and TRBJ1-4; D might be TRBD1 (5 bases). Germline loops: CDR1 SEHNR, CDR2 FQNEAQ (reference sequence). Trimming cost V 5 bases and J 4 bases, with 17 bases left between them. This CDR3 comprises 16 residues. CDR3: CASSLPKTELNEKLFF. DNA for the CDR3: TGTGCCAGCAGCCTACCAAAGACAGAACTTAATGAAAAACTGTTTTTT.

The chain joins TRBV28 to TRBJ1-1, with D perhaps TRBD1 (6 bases). There are 13 residues in the CDR3. Trimming stripped 9 bases from V and 4 bases from J, with 15 bases between. Germline CDR1 is MDHEN and CDR2 is SYDVKM. CDR3 bases: TGTGCCAGTACAGGGTATGATGCCACTGAAGCTTTCTTT. Translation: CASTGYDATEAFF.

The chain joins TRBV5-1 to TRBJ2-1; D might be TRBD2 (6 bases). V lost 3 bases and J 1 base, leaving 11 bases between the germline ends. Per the germline V gene, CDR1 is SGHRS and CDR2 is YFSETQ. The CDR3 runs to 15 residues. CDR3 in amino acids: CASSSGGESYNEQFF. For the CDR3, the DNA is TGCGCCAGCAGCTCCGGGGGAGAGTCCTACAATGAGCAGTTCTTC.

This chain connects TRBV19 to TRBJ2-2; TRBD1 might be the D (6 bases). This CDR3 comprises 17 residues. Germline V gene data show CDR1 as LNHDA and CDR2 as SQIVND (reference sequence). V was cut by 5 bases and J by 6 bases, with 22 bases left in between. The CDR3 DNA reads as TGTGCCAGTAGTCCTGGAGTCAGCCGTCGACAGGCCGGGGAGCTGTTTTTT. This translates into CASSPGVSRRQAGELFF.

The rearrangement uses TRBV4-2 and TRBJ2-3; 8 bases line up with TRBD2. The CDR3 covers 16 residues. Germline CDR1 reads LGHNA; CDR2 reads YNFKEQ. J lost 5 bases, V lost 0 bases, and 7 bases had no gene match. This CDR3 is CASSQEGPLAGDTQYF. The CDR3 nucleotides read TGTGCCAGCAGCCAAGAAGGACCGCTAGCGGGAGATACGCAGTATTTT.

The chain is built from TRBV20-1 and TRBJ2-5; perhaps TRBD2 as D (6 bases). This CDR3 has 13 residues. CDR1 DFQATT and CDR2 SNEGSKA come from the germline V gene (reference sequence). The V gene lost 3 bases and the J gene lost 1 base, with 9 bases spanning the gap. The CDR3 region is CSASGGSQETQYF. The CDR3 DNA reads as TGCAGTGCTAGTGGAGGGTCCCAAGAGACCCAGTACTTC.

This rearrangement joins TRBV6-6 to TRBJ1-5; 9 bases map to TRBD1. Losses at the gene ends were 2 bases for V and 4 bases for J; bases not matched to a gene: 3. Germline CDR1 and CDR2: MNHNY and SVGAGI (reference sequence). The CDR3 spans 15 residues. The CDR3 bases are TGTGCCAGCAGTTACGGGGACAGGGAAAATCAGCCCCAGCATTTT. It is translated as CASSYGDRENQPQHF.

The chain joins TRBV12-5 to TRBJ2-2; the D gene could be TRBD1 or TRBD2 (5 bases each). CDR1 and CDR2 (germline): LGHNT, FRNRAP. V shed 0 bases and J shed 3 bases, with 11 bases lying between them. The CDR3 has 16 amino acids. CDR3 loop: CASGLVLGTDTGELFF. In DNA, the CDR3 is TGTGCTAGTGGTTTGGTATTAGGGACGGACACCGGGGAGCTGTTTTTT.